This T cell receptor beta chain emerged from a study of T cell responses to AZD1222 COVID-19 vaccine. Assay: immunoSEQ multiplex PCR; the TCRdb copy retains only in-frame clones and omits some. Of fewer than 150,000 clones listed, over 85% are singletons. Whole-study findings and limits: Seropositivity was recorded at baseline in only five to seven AZD1222 recipients. There were vaccine-associated CD4 TCRs across spike, dominant at 160-218 and 743-854.

Note on this clone: Its antigen is still unknown.

In germline, CDR1 is GTSNPN, CDR2 SVGIG (reference sequence). J lost 7 bases, V lost 3 bases, and 15 bases had no gene match. The CDR3 loop spans 18 amino acids. This specimen consisted of peripheral blood, obtained on day 0 of AZD1222 vaccination. This sequence originates from an adult in good health. The J gene is TRBJ2-1, the V gene TRBV30, with 13 bases that match TRBD2. This chain's CDR3 is CAWSVGLAGAEVINEQFF. Written as DNA, the CDR3 is TGTGCCTGGAGCGTAGGACTAGCGGGGGCCGAAGTGATAAATGAGCAGTTCTTC.